The source of this T cell receptor (beta chain) is a study of shared clonotypes between healthy human individuals. This CDR3 has 14 amino acids. CDR1 and CDR2 from the germline V gene are SGHRS and YFSETQ. Trimming shortened V by 4 bases and J by 7 bases, and 15 bases separated the two germline ends. The protocol was immunoSEQ multiplex PCR, while the TCRdb copy is restricted to in-frame clones and leaves out a portion. The repertoire holds some 2 million clones, with 90% to 95% as singletons. The chain carries TRBV5-1 and TRBJ2-4, with TRBD2 as a possible D gene (5 bases). Material for sequencing was naive CD4+ T cells sorted from blood. This sample's subset: CD45RA+ positively selected. This TCR was sampled from a young man in good health. CDR3 amino acids: CASSAESGGNIQYF. In nucleotides, the CDR3 is TGCGCCAGCAGCGCGGAATCAGGCGGGAACATTCAGTACTTC.